This paragraph reports one TCR beta chain. The specificity of this receptor is unknown. No much larger clonotype is one base removed from it; base qualities were not supplied. The data are from a study of cytomegalovirus exposure and HLA in healthy donors (dated by TCRdb to the late 2010s). Study-level background: In an earlier analysis of under 600 of the donors, approximately 260 Gb of sequence data and approximately 120 million unique TCR beta sequences from roughly 180 million T cells were reported. An early release that covered several hundred HLA-typed donors contained approximately 300 gigabases of sequencing data and tens of millions of unique TCR sequences. Of the 300 to 400 genotyped donors, 81% fell in the genetic ancestry cluster associated with self-reported Caucasian donors. The aim of the study was to test whether cataloging public T cell receptors could identify signatures of past pathogen exposure. The T cell repertoires of 670 or so subjects were profiled by immunosequencing and related to cytomegalovirus serostatus. Along with the roughly 610-subject first cohort, a separate validation cohort of around 110 different subjects was used. The study combined high-throughput TCR immunosequencing, statistical association of individual TCRs with disease status, and machine learning to predict cytomegalovirus infection status. A later analysis re-analyzed previously published TCR beta repertoires from 660 or so donors and added high-resolution HLA genotyping to study TCR occurrence patterns. Rather than using new phenotypic data, the later analysis identified candidate immune exposures from TCR beta sequences and from how often those sequences occurred across donors. An earlier analysis of some 600 of the donors applied high-throughput TCR beta sequencing to assess whether each TCR beta V gene segment acted as functional or pseudogenic. Donor age, sex, ethnicity and CMV serostatus were compiled alongside the repertoire data. In a later genetic analysis, genome-wide SNP genotypes for about 65% of the roughly 700 donors were used, and that subset was treated as a discovery cohort. Every repertoire in the discovery cohort had been generated on one and the same sequencing platform. HLA typing included class I and class II loci at four-digit resolution. Typing coverage differed by locus: A, B, C, DRB1 and DQB1 were typed in roughly 620-630 donors, DQA1 in 500 to 550, DPA1 in around 580, and DPB1 in 400 to 480. Roughly 5 DR-DQ haplotypes were treated as single units for association and clustering because of strong linkage in the cohort. Among some 410 genotyped donors of the cohort, an average of about 240,000 unique TCR beta nucleotide sequences were sequenced per donor, around 20% of them non-productive.

The investigation overall reported the following: A later analysis reported that several top co-occurrence clusters appeared linked to parvovirus B19, influenza, CMV and Epstein-Barr virus. The 87-base-pair reads could not distinguish some IMGT-functional V segments, including TRBV6-2 and TRBV6-3, so those segments were excluded. A cluster of highly shared sequence variants was judged likely to represent a technical artifact of the sequencing pipeline. Assigning TCR associations to individual alleles was difficult when HLA alleles, especially DR and DQ, strongly co-occurred. In vitro tests confirmed that a few of the cytomegalovirus-associated TCR beta chains recognize cytomegalovirus antigens. Seventeen rarely observed V segments, including chromosome 9 orphons, were excluded from the earlier analysis of about 610 of the donors because counts were too low. A further reported finding was that TCR beta sequences accurately predicted the HLA-A and HLA-B alleles for most subjects in the first cohort. A later analysis associated 15,000 to 20,000 TCR beta sequences with specific HLA alleles at a false discovery rate of 0.05. It was suggested by the authors that the approach could potentially be generalized to other disease states and immunological phenotypes. Because HLA typing was missing for some donors at each locus, association tests included only the typed subset. Sequencing depth was assumed to be roughly uniform across donors in the presence/absence analyses, though that assumption may not hold. Broadly in line with IMGT annotations, most TCR beta V segments showed up in productive rearrangements about 87% or about 30% of the time in an earlier analysis of approximately 600 of the donors. Most CMV-associated TCR beta chains appeared to be HLA-restricted in a later analysis, and the HLA associations seemed to be driven largely by CMV exposure. A later analysis found that HLA-associated TCR beta chains were more clonally expanded and had lower generation probabilities than equally common non-associated chains. Only TCR beta chains were sequenced in this cohort, and the absence of alpha or paired-chain data limited detectable features. Most TCR sequences were seen in very few donors, while some public TCRs were found in many individuals. A total of around 150 TCR beta chains were listed by the study as associated with cytomegalovirus. CMV serostatus was the only immune exposure information available for the cohort. A later genetic analysis associated a missense DCLRE1C variant with V-gene and J-gene trimming of TCR beta chains, and an independent cohort replicated the association. According to a later analysis, TCR association rates differed among HLA loci, with DRB1 alleles showing the most associated TCRs and HLA-C alleles showing the fewest. In a later genetic analysis, fewer N-insertions in productive TCRs were reported among donors in an Asian-associated ancestry cluster than the roughly 700-donor mean. Linkage disequilibrium might explain the correlated functional status among segregating V segments, but an unknown experimental factor could not be ruled out. In both the original and validation cohorts, the classifier was reported to diagnose cytomegalovirus status with high specificity and sensitivity.

From the cysteine through the phenylalanine, the CDR3 covers 17 amino acids. The only DNA kept is the CDR3, 51 bases in frame from the first base. Compared with germline, V lacks 4 bases and J lacks 2 bases; bases without a gene match: 7. CDR1 and CDR2 (SGDLS, YYNGEE) derive from the germline V gene. In total, roughly 710 healthy bone marrow donors made up the cohort. At the time of sampling, all cohort members were nominally healthy, though unrecorded immune exposures were likely present. CMV serostatus was recorded as positive for some 300 and negative for about 50% of the 666 cohort members, whereas no CMV serostatus was recorded for the donor in question. A peripheral blood sample was collected from each donor, and TCR beta sequencing was performed on peripheral blood mononuclear cells. The Qiagen DNeasy Blood Extraction Kit was used to extract genomic DNA from the blood cell samples. To prepare the library, the immunoSEQ multiplex PCR assay was applied. A mixture of 60 forward primers for TCR Vbeta segments and 13 reverse primers for TCR Jbeta segments was used in the multiplex PCR. The CDR3 region of rearranged TCR beta genes was amplified from genomic DNA by a multiplex PCR assay. The Illumina HiSeq System was used to sequence the amplified TCR beta libraries as 87-base-pair reads. In the authors' own workflow: A later analysis counted 65 million to 90 million unique TCR beta chains across the 666 repertoires, and around 12 million of these chains were shared by at least two donors. To remove PCR and sequencing errors, raw reads were error-corrected and collapsed into unique sequences using a nearest-neighbor algorithm that merged closely related sequences. To assign V, D and J gene segments, CDR3 sequences were aligned to IMGT reference sequences. For a sequence to be retained, at least a six-nucleotide match to both a V gene segment and a J gene segment was required. Rearrangements were classified as productive when the CDR3 lacked stop codons and remained in frame with V and J, and all other rearrangements were classified as non-productive. CDR3 was defined by IMGT convention, running from the second conserved V-encoded cysteine to the conserved J-encoded phenylalanine. The earlier analysis of about 500 of the donors excluded sequences that lacked an unambiguous match to a single V gene segment. In an earlier analysis of some 590 of the donors, V segments were called functional above 56.7% productive rearrangements and were called segregating when the between-donor standard deviation exceeded 5%. A statistical classification framework was built for diagnosing cytomegalovirus status from the catalog of TCR beta chain sequences. A later analysis assigned V and J genes by comparing TCR nucleotide sequences with IMGT/GENE-DB human TR gene sequences. In a later analysis, CDR3 sequences and most-parsimonious VDJ recombination scenarios were assigned using the TCRdist pipeline. In a later analysis, every TCR beta chain was defined by the combination of its CDR3 amino acid sequence and its V-gene family, and reads without a unique V-gene family were dropped. In a later analysis, several hundred highly shared, low-generation-probability nucleotide sequences were removed to address suspected cross-contamination and a sequencing artifact. In a later analysis, a clonal expansion index was calculated for each public chain from normalized within-repertoire ranks of inferred template counts. Generation probabilities in a later analysis came from a VDJ recombination model fitted to out-of-frame rearrangements, and those results were checked against IGoR. In a later analysis, hypergeometric tests were used to score TCR-TCR, TCR-HLA and TCR-CMV co-occurrence, with a repertoire-size bias correction applied to TCR pairs. A later analysis estimated false discovery rates by permuting HLA or CMV assignments 20 times. A later analysis grouped co-occurring TCRs with DBSCAN, adding TCRdist sequence similarity when clustering within HLA-allele-positive subsets. Repertoires with fewer than 30,000 or more than 120,000 public chains, plus five repertoires with anomalous nucleotide sharing, were excluded from co-occurrence clustering. The table was pulled from immuneACCESS by TCRdb, which kept in-frame rearrangements only. Such tables lose some clones; where checked, under half of the loss comes from unresolved V genes, and the rest has no known cause. The DNA gave D and trimming, while V, J and clone size come from that table. The sample records around 90,000 clones, roughly 86% of which are singletons. The ten top clones hold under 13% of the sample.

The chain links TRBV9 with TRBJ2-3; 13 bases in the middle match TRBD2. Source material: PBMCs. This receptor was identified in a human donor in good health. The CDR3 amino acid sequence is: CASSSRLAGGNTDTQYF. The sequenced DNA: TGTGCCAGCAGCTCCCGACTAGCGGGAGGTAACACAGATACGCAGTATTTT.